Following are 24 T cell receptor beta chains from one sample sequenced in a study of T cell responses to AZD1222 COVID-19 vaccine. Produced via immunoSEQ multiplex PCR; TCRdb's table is partial and in-frame only. The table includes 150,000 or so clones, roughly 90% detected once. The source was peripheral blood, collected 28 days after the second AZD1222 dose. These receptors came from an adult who received the AZD1222 COVID-19 vaccine.

This clone was detected once. V and J are TRBV2 and TRBJ2-2; TRBD2 is a possible D gene (6 bases). CDR1 and CDR2 (germline): SNHLY, FYNNEI. The CDR3 spans 16 residues. Trimming removed 2 bases at V and 6 bases at J, with 16 bases between. CDR3 residues: CASSELASVGSGELFF. In DNA, the CDR3 is TGTGCCAGCAGTGAATTAGCTAGCGTTGGCTCCGGGGAGCTGTTTTTT.

The CDR3 DNA follows: TGCGCCAGCAGCGCCGGGACAGGGGATGGCTACACCTTC. Its translation is CASSAGTGDGYTF. This chain links TRBV5-1 with TRBJ1-2; 10 bases agree with TRBD1. Germline assignment: CDR1 SGHRS and CDR2 YFSETQ. Trimming took 4 bases from V and 6 from J; bases not matched to a gene: 3. This CDR3 spans 13 amino acids. The full variable domain, in which reference TRBV5-1 and TRBJ1-2 provide the parts outside the CDR3, is KAGVTQTPRYLIKTRGQQVTLSCSPISGHRSVSWYQQTPGQGLQFLFEYFSETQRNKGNFPGRFSGRQFSNSRSEMNVSTLELGDSALYLCASSAGTGDGYTFGSGTRLTVV.

This rearrangement joins TRBV3-1 (or the pseudogene TRBV3-2) to TRBJ2-7; unclear D gene. CDR3 length: 13 residues. Germline V gene sequence: CDR1 LGHDT, CDR2 YNNKEL (reference sequence). Trimming pared 4 bases from V and 4 bases from J, leaving 11 bases between. The CDR3 bases are TGTGCCAGCAGCCGGAACGACGTATACGAGCAGTACTTC. Its translation is CASSRNDVYEQYF.

The gene calls are TRBV7-9 and TRBJ2-5; D gene ambiguous. Trimming shortened V by 2 bases and J by 3 bases, and 7 bases separated the two germline ends. Germline CDR1 SEHNR, CDR2 FQNEAQ (reference sequence). This CDR3 contains 13 residues. CDR3 amino acids: CASSLSGEETQYF. CDR3 coding DNA: TGTGCCAGCAGCTTATCGGGCGAAGAGACCCAGTACTTC.

With regard to this clone: Other DNA sequences of this sample code for an identical CDR3. The chain has TRBV18 and TRBJ2-6; no firm D call. The CDR3 length is 13 residues. Trimming took 3 bases from V and 0 from J, leaving 0 bases between them. Germline CDR1 KGHSH, CDR2 LQKENI. CDR3 nucleotide sequence: TGTGCCAGCTCACCCTCTGGGGCCAACGTCCTGACTTTC. The encoded protein is CASSPSGANVLTF. The variable domain in full, completed from reference TRBV18 and TRBJ2-6, reads NAGVMQNPRHLVRRRGQEARLRCSPMKGHSHVYWYRQLPEEGLKFMVYLQKENIIDESGMPKERFSAEFPKEGPSILRIQQVVRGDSAAYFCASSPSGANVLTFGAGSRLTVL.

V and J are TRBV27 and TRBJ2-7; maybe TRBD1 (5 bases). The CDR3 extends over 15 amino acids. Germline V lookup: CDR1 MNHEY, CDR2 SMNVEV (reference sequence). Trimming pared 1 base from V and 0 bases from J, leaving 10 bases between. CDR3: CASSLWGRSSYEQYF. In DNA, the CDR3 is TGTGCCAGCAGTTTATGGGGCAGGAGCTCCTACGAGCAGTACTTC.

The V and J genes are TRBV9 and TRBJ2-1; possible D gene TRBD1, 6 bases. CDR1 is SGDLS and CDR2 is YYNGEE in the germline V gene. Between the trimmed V and J ends, which lost 1 base and 5 bases, there was a span of 10 bases. The CDR3 totals 14 residues. CDR3 bases: TGTGCCAGCAGCGTACATCGGGACAACAATGAGCAGTTCTTC. Protein sequence: CASSVHRDNNEQFF.

The chain combines TRBV5-1 with TRBJ1-3; D perhaps matches TRBD1 (5 bases). From germline, CDR1 is SGHRS and CDR2 YFSETQ. Trimming took 0 bases from V and 9 from J, leaving 13 bases between them. The CDR3 spans 14 residues. CDR3 sequence: CASSLASAGGTIYF. The CDR3 DNA reads TGCGCCAGCAGCTTGGCGTCGGCCGGGGGCACCATATATTTT. Full variable domain (missing parts from reference TRBV5-1 and TRBJ1-3): KAGVTQTPRYLIKTRGQQVTLSCSPISGHRSVSWYQQTPGQGLQFLFEYFSETQRNKGNFPGRFSGRQFSNSRSEMNVSTLELGDSALYLCASSLASAGGTIYFGEGSWLTVV.

This chain connects TRBV7-2 to TRBJ1-6; weak D call: TRBD1 (5 bases). The CDR3 runs 16 residues. V shed 3 bases and J shed 4 bases, with 13 bases lying between them. CDR1 is SGHTA, CDR2 FQGNSA, per germline. The CDR3 reads CASSFKLRGYNSPLHF. The CDR3 DNA sequence: TGTGCCAGCAGCTTCAAATTGCGGGGGTATAATTCACCCCTCCACTTT.

The chain has TRBV11-2 and TRBJ1-2; D gene uncertain. This CDR3 spans 14 amino acids. From germline, CDR1 is SGHAT and CDR2 FQNNGV. The germline V and J ends were trimmed by 2 bases and 5 bases, with 12 bases remaining between them. CDR3 residues: CASSLSGNEYGYTF. In nucleotides, the CDR3 is TGTGCCAGCAGCTTAAGCGGAAACGAGTATGGCTACACCTTC.

This rearrangement joins TRBV6-5 to TRBJ1-1, with D possibly matching TRBD1 (5 bases). The germline CDR1 and CDR2 sequences are MNHEY and SVGAGI. Trimming shortened V by 8 bases and J by 3 bases, and 13 bases separated the two germline ends. The length of the CDR3 is 13 residues. CDR3 loop: CASLGGADTEAFF. DNA of the CDR3: TGTGCCAGCCTAGGCGGGGCAGACACTGAAGCTTTCTTT.

The chain couples TRBV5-1 to TRBJ2-7, with 11 bases identical to TRBD1. This CDR3 has 17 residues. J gave up 2 bases and V 5 bases, and 12 bases lay outside the gene matches. The germline CDR1 and CDR2 sequences are SGHRS and YFSETQ. The CDR3 bases are TGCGCCAGCAGTTTCACTTTCCCGGGACAGGGGGCCTACGAGCAGTACTTC. This encodes CASSFTFPGQGAYEQYF.

The rearrangement links TRBV9 to TRBJ2-3, with 12 bases matching TRBD2. J lost 4 bases, V lost 0 bases, and 9 bases had no gene match. This CDR3 spans 18 amino acids. CDR1 and CDR2 (germline): SGDLS, YYNGEE. CDR3 amino acids: CASSVAVGRLAGADTQYF. The CDR3 bases are TGTGCCAGCAGCGTAGCGGTCGGGAGACTAGCGGGAGCAGATACGCAGTATTTT.

The chain recombines TRBV28 with TRBJ1-1, with a possible D match to TRBD1 (6 bases). Trimming pared 3 bases from V and 1 base from J, leaving 15 bases between. The CDR3 length is 16 residues. The germline CDR1 and CDR2 sequences are MDHEN and SYDVKM. CDR3 amino acids: CASSFPHQGPNTEAFF. The CDR3 nucleotides read TGTGCCAGCAGTTTCCCCCACCAGGGGCCGAACACTGAAGCTTTCTTT.

V is TRBV6-5 and J is TRBJ1-1, with D unclear. Germline V CDR1 and CDR2: MNHEY, SVGAGI. The V end lost 8 bases, the J end lost 0 bases, and 16 bases lay between the germline ends. This CDR3 is built from 15 residues. The CDR3 DNA is TGTGCCAGCCGGGAAACATTCAATCTGAACACTGAAGCTTTCTTT. Protein sequence: CASRETFNLNTEAFF.

The J gene is TRBJ2-7, the V gene TRBV18; D possibly matches TRBD1 or TRBD2 (5 bases each). The V end lost 2 bases, the J end lost 4 bases, and 9 bases lay between the germline ends. This CDR3 spans 13 amino acids. Germline assignment: CDR1 KGHSH and CDR2 LQKENI. The CDR3 protein is CASSPNEGYEQYF. The CDR3 coding sequence is TGTGCCAGCTCACCAAATGAGGGGTACGAGCAGTACTTC.

The chain recombines TRBV1 with TRBJ2-1; the D call in the table, TRBD2, was not verified against the DNA. TRBV1 is an annotated pseudogene. The CDR3 sequence is 18 residues long. CDR3 DNA: TGCACCAGCAGCCAGACTAGCGGGAGGCCAAAAGCCTACAATGAGCAGTTCTTC. Its protein is CTSSQTSGRPKAYNEQFF.

The CDR3 DNA follows: TGTGCCAGCAGCGTAGCGGGACAGGAAGCTTTCTTT. Its translation: CASSVAGQEAFF. The chain employs TRBV9 and TRBJ1-1; 7 positions agree with TRBD1. Germline CDR1 and CDR2: SGDLS and YYNGEE. CDR3 length equals 12 residues. Germline trimming cut 0 bases from V and 8 bases from J; bases unmatched to any gene: 1. Using reference TRBV9 and TRBJ1-1 for the parts outside the CDR3, the full variable domain is DSGVTQTPKHLITATGQRVTLRCSPRSGDLSVYWYQQSLDQGLQFLIQYYNGEERAKGNILERFSAQQFPDLHSELNLSSLELGDSALYFCASSVAGQEAFFGQGTRLTVV.

This clone showed up just a few times. The rearrangement uses TRBV18 and TRBJ2-5; unclear D gene. V shed 1 base and J shed 5 bases, with 2 bases lying between them. This CDR3 is 11 amino acids long. Germline values: CDR1 KGHSH, CDR2 LQKENI. The CDR3 DNA reads as TGTGCCAGCTCACCACTGGAGACCCAGTACTTC. Protein product: CASSPLETQYF.

The CDR3 DNA is TGTGCCAGCTCACCACTGGGTCCGGGGGCCCCTCTTAATTCACCCCTCCACTTT. Protein sequence: CASSPLGPGAPLNSPLHF. The chain is built from TRBV18 and TRBJ1-6; D might be TRBD1 (6 bases). The CDR3 is made up of 18 amino acids. Looked up from germline, CDR1 is KGHSH and CDR2 is LQKENI. The V and J ends lost 1 base and 6 bases respectively, with 19 bases between them.

V is TRBV29-1 and J is TRBJ2-7; 9 bases map to TRBD1. Unmatched junction bases numbered 6, after V lost 6 bases and J lost 3 bases. Germline V gene lookup returns CDR1 SQVTM and CDR2 ANQGSEA. This CDR3 has 13 amino acids. Here the CDR3 DNA reads TGCAGCGTCATAACGACAGGGGGCTACGAGCAGTACTTC. Encoded protein: CSVITTGGYEQYF.

The V gene is TRBV10-3, the J gene TRBJ2-1, with D possibly being TRBD2 (6 bases). CDR3 size: 13 residues. The V end lost 3 bases, the J end lost 7 bases, and 10 bases lay between the germline ends. Germline CDR1 and CDR2: ENHRY and SYGVKD. CDR3 protein: CAISDGGWNEQFF. The CDR3 DNA follows: TGTGCCATCAGTGACGGGGGTTGGAATGAGCAGTTCTTC.

The chain links TRBV5-1 to TRBJ1-4; the match to TRBD1 covers 9 bases. Germline assignment: CDR1 SGHRS and CDR2 YFSETQ. CDR3 size: 16 residues. V was pared by 3 bases and J by 6 bases, with 9 bases of the junction left unmatched. The CDR3 nucleotides are TGCGCCAGCAGCTCGGGTACAGGGGGCATGGATGAAAAACTGTTTTTT. It is translated as CASSSGTGGMDEKLFF.

In this sample, this clone turned up once. The V gene is TRBV21-1, the J gene TRBJ1-1; the D call of TRBD1 is as the table states it, not checked on the DNA. TRBV21-1 is tagged as a pseudogene. The CDR3 contains 15 residues. CDR3 sequence (DNA): TGTGCCAGCAGCAAAGGGCCCAGAAGGGGCACTGAAGCTTTCTTT. This sequence encodes CASSKGPRRGTEAFF.